This T cell receptor (beta chain) derives from a study of control samples from healthy donors and cancer patients. CDR3 length: 13 amino acids. Germline assignment: CDR1 MNHNY and CDR2 SVGAGI (reference sequence). Between the trimmed V and J ends, which lost 8 bases and 4 bases, there was a span of 14 bases. The data were produced by immunoSEQ multiplex PCR, yet TCRdb's version contains in-frame clones alone and is incomplete. The sample contains 150,000 to 200,000 clones, around 91% of which appear only once. Sequencing used blood. The rearrangement joins TRBV6-6 to TRBJ1-2, with D maybe TRBD1 (6 bases). This sequence originates from a woman aged 45-59 years in good health. CDR3 DNA: TGTGCCAGCTTCGGGACACGGGTCTATGGCTACACCTTC. It specifies CASFGTRVYGYTF.